These T cell receptor beta chains were read from a single sample in a study of shared clonotypes between healthy human individuals. Some clones are missing from TCRdb's copy, which holds only in-frame ones; the method was immunoSEQ multiplex PCR. Seen here are roughly 2.4 million clones, approximately 95% observed once, and the top ten hold around 0.13%. The sequenced material came from naive CD4+ T cells sorted from blood. The receptors shown here come from a young man in good health. Both conserved end residues are part of each CDR3. A D gene is named only where the DNA matches it firmly.

d_gene: .
len: 15
v_gene: TRBV11-2
j_gene: TRBJ1-6
CDR3aa: CASSLGNNLGSPLHF
CDR3nt: TGTGCCAGCAGCTTAGGGAACAACTTGGGGTCACCCCTCCACTTT

d_gene: .
len: 15
v_gene: TRBV7-9
j_gene: TRBJ2-2
CDR3aa: CASSHRAGYTGELFF
CDR3nt: TGTGCCAGCAGCCATAGGGCCGGGTACACCGGGGAGCTGTTTTTT

d_gene: .
len: 17
v_gene: TRBV25-1
j_gene: TRBJ1-2
CDR3aa: CASSELSTRSGGTGYTF
CDR3nt: TGTGCCAGCAGTGAATTATCGACCCGATCCGGGGGAACGGGCTACACCTTC

d_gene: TRBD1
len: 15
v_gene: TRBV2
j_gene: TRBJ1-4
CDR3aa: CASSVPQGADEKLFF
CDR3nt: TGTGCCAGCAGTGTACCACAGGGGGCGGATGAAAAACTGTTTTTT

d_gene: TRBD1
len: 15
v_gene: TRBV2
j_gene: TRBJ2-3
CDR3aa: CASSDRTGRSDTQYF
CDR3nt: TGTGCCAGCAGCGATAGGACAGGGCGATCAGATACGCAGTATTTT

d_gene: .
len: 17
v_gene: TRBV7-2
j_gene: TRBJ2-3
CDR3aa: CASSPWRGGIGADTQYF
CDR3nt: TGTGCCAGCAGCCCCTGGAGGGGCGGGATAGGGGCAGATACGCAGTATTTT

d_gene: TRBD2
len: 15
v_gene: TRBV7-2
j_gene: TRBJ2-3
CDR3aa: CASSFPGGATDTQYF
CDR3nt: TGTGCCAGCAGCTTTCCCGGGGGGGCCACAGATACGCAGTATTTT

d_gene: .
len: 14
v_gene: TRBV5-1
j_gene: TRBJ1-2
CDR3aa: CASTADSQLTGYTF
CDR3nt: TGCGCCAGCACGGCCGATAGCCAACTTACCGGCTACACCTTC

d_gene: TRBD1
len: 18
v_gene: TRBV10-1
j_gene: TRBJ2-2
CDR3aa: CASSKGQTSTSNTGELFF
CDR3nt: TGCGCCAGCAGTAAGGGACAGACTTCTACTTCGAACACCGGGGAGCTGTTTTTT

d_gene: TRBD1
len: 15
v_gene: TRBV18
j_gene: TRBJ1-1
CDR3aa: CASSPGTGEGTEAFF
CDR3nt: TGTGCCAGCTCACCCGGGACAGGGGAGGGAACTGAAGCTTTCTTT